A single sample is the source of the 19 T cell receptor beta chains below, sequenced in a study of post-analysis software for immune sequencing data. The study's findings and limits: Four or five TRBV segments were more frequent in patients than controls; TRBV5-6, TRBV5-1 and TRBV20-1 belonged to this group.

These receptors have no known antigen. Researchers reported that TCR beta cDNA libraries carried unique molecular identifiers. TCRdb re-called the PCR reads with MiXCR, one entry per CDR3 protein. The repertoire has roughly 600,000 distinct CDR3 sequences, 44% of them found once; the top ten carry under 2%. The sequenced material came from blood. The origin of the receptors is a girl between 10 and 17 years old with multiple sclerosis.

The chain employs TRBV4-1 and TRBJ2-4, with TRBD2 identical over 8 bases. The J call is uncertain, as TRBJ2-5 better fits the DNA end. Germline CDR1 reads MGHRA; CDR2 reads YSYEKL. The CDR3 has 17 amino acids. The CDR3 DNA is TGCGCCAGCAGCCAGGGTTTCTTAGCGGGAATGGAAGAGACCCAGTACTTC. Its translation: CASSQGFLAGMEETQYF.

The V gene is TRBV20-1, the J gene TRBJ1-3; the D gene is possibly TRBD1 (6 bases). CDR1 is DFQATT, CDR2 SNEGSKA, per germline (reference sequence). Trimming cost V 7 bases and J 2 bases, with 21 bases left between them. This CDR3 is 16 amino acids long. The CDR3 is CSVKVDSHETGNTIYF. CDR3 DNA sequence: TGCAGTGTTAAGGTGGACAGTCATGAAACTGGAAACACCATATATTTT.

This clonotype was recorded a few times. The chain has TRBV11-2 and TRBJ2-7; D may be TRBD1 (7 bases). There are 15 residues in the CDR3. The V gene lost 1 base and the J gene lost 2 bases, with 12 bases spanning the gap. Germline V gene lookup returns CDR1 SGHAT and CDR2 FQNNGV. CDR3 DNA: TGTGCCAGCAGCTTAGGGTCAGGGGGGCCCTACGAGCAGTACTTC. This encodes CASSLGSGGPYEQYF.

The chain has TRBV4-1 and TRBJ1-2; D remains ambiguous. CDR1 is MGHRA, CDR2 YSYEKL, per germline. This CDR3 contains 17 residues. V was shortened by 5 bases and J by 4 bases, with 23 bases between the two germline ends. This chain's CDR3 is CASSSMVSVQAGYGYTF. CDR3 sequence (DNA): TGCGCCAGCAGCTCGATGGTTTCGGTTCAGGCGGGCTATGGCTACACCTTC.

In nucleotides, the CDR3 is TGTGCCAGCAGTTTAGCCCACAGGACCTCCTACGAGCAGTACTTC. This gives the protein CASSLAHRTSYEQYF. V and J are TRBV12-3 or TRBV12-4 and TRBJ2-7, with D tentatively TRBD1 (5 bases). This CDR3 region has 15 residues. Trimming cost V 0 bases and J 0 bases, with 9 bases left between them.

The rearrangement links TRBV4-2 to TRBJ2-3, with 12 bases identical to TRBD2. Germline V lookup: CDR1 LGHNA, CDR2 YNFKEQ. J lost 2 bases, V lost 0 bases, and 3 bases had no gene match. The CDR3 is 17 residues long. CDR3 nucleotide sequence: TGTGCCAGCAGCCAAGATGGACTAGCGGGAATCACAGATACGCAGTATTTT. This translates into CASSQDGLAGITDTQYF.

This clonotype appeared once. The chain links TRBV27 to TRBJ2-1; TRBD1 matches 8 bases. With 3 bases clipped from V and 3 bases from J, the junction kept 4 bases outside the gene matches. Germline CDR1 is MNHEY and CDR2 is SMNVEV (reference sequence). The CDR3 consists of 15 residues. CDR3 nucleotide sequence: TGTGCCAGCAGTTTTGGGACAGGAATCTACAATGAGCAGTTCTTC. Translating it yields CASSFGTGIYNEQFF.

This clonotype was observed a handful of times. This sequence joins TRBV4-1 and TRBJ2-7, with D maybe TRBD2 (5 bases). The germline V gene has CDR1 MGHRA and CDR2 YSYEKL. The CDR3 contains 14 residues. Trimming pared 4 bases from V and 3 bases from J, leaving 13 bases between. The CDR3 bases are TGCGCCAGCAGCCCTAGGGAGCCGCGCTACGAGCAGTACTTC. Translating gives CASSPREPRYEQYF.

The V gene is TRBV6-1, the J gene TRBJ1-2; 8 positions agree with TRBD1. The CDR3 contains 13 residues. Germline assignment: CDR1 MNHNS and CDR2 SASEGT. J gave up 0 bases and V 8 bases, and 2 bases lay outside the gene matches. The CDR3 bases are TGTGCCAGCGGACAGGGAGCTAACTATGGCTACACCTTC. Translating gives CASGQGANYGYTF.

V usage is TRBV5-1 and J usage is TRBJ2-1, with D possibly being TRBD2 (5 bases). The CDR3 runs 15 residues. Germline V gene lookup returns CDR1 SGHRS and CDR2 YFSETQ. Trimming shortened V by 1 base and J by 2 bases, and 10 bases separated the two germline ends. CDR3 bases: TGCGCCAGCAGCTTGTTCGGGAACACCTACAATGAGCAGTTCTTC. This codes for CASSLFGNTYNEQFF.

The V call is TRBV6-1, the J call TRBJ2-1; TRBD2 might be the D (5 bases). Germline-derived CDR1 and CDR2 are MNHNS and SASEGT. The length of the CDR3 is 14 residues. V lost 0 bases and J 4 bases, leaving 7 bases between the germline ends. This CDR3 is CASSEAEVYNEQFF. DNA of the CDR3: TGTGCCAGCAGTGAAGCGGAGGTATACAATGAGCAGTTCTTC.

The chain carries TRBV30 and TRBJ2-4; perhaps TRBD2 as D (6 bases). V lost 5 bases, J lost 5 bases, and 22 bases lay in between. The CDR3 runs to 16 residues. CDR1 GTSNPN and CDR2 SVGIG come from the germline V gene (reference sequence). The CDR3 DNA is TGTGCCTGGGGGTGGACCCCAAGAGGAGGGGAAAACATTCAGTACTTC. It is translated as CAWGWTPRGGENIQYF.

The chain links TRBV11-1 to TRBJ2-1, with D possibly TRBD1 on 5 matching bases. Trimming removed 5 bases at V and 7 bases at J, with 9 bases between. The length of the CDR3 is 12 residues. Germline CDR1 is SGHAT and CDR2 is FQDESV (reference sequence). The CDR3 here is CASSLGQNEQFF. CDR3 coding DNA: TGTGCCAGCAGCCTAGGACAAAATGAGCAGTTCTTC.

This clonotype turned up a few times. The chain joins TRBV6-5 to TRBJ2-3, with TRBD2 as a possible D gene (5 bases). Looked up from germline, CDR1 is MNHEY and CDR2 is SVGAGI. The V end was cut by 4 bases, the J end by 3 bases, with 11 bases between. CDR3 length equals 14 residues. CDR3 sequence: CASSSIRETDTQYF. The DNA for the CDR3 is TGTGCCAGCAGTTCTATTAGGGAGACAGATACGCAGTATTTT.

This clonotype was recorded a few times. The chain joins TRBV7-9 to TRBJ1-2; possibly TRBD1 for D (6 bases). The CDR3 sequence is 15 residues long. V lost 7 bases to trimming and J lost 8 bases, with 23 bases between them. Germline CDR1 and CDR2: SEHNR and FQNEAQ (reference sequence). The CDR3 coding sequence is TGTGCCAGCACCCTAAACAGGGACTCGAGGAGGGGCTACACCTTC. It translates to CASTLNRDSRRGYTF.

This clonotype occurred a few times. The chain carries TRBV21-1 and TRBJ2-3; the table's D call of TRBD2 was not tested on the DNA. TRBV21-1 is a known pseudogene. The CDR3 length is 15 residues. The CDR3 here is CASRTTSGRIDTQYF. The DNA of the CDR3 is TGTGCCAGCAGGACGACTAGCGGGAGAATAGATACGCAGTATTTT.

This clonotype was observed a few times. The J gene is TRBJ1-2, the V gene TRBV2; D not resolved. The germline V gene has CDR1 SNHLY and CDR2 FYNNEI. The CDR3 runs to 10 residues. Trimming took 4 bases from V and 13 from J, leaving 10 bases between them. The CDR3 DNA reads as TGTGCCAGCAGTGCGGGTCAAGTCACCTTC. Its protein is CASSAGQVTF.

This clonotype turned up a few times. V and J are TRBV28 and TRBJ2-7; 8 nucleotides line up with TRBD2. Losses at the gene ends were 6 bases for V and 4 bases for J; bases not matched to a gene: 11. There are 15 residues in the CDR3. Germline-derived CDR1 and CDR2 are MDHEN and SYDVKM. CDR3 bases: TGTGCCAGCAGCCCCATCGGAATAGCGGGATACGAGCAGTACTTC. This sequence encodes CASSPIGIAGYEQYF.

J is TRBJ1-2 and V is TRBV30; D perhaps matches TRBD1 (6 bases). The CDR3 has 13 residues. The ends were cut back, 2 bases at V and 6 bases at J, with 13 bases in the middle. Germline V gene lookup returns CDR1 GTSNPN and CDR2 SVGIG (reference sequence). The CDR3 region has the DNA TGTGCCTGGAGTTCGACAGGATTGGATGGCTACACCTTC. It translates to CAWSSTGLDGYTF.